This T cell receptor (beta chain) appears in the sequencing data of a study of T cell responses to AZD1222 COVID-19 vaccine. Data came from immunoSEQ multiplex PCR; TCRdb stores just in-frame clones and leaves some out. The profile shows tens of thousands of clones, around nine tenths of them singletons. The CDR3 runs to 18 residues. The germline V gene has CDR1 ENHRY and CDR2 SYGVKD. The V gene end was trimmed by 7 bases and the J gene end by 2 bases; junction bases not matched to a gene: 11. The TCR originated in an adult in good health. The sequencing used peripheral blood, collected on day 0 of AZD1222 vaccination. The chain combines TRBV10-3 with TRBJ2-6; TRBD1 aligns across 10 bases. CDR3 DNA: TGTGCCATCACCGACCCCTGGGACAGGGGTACTGGGGCCAACGTCCTGACTTTC. Residues: CAITDPWDRGTGANVLTF.